This T cell receptor (beta chain) was identified during a study of blood T cell repertoires in COVID-19. Study at large: Acute-phase and convalescent COVID-19 samples originated in the United States, Italy and Spain. PBMCs, B-cell-depleted T cells, or T cells provided the cDNA or gDNA that made up the material.

Authors' data handling: Estimation of nucleated cell counts was performed using reference gene primer amplification. The repertoire was sequenced with immunoSEQ multiplex PCR; TCRdb's copy has only in-frame clones and lacks some. That table furnishes V, J and clone size, whereas the DNA furnished D and trimming. The table includes around 94,000 clones, 84% detected once. This clone has only a few counts. The germline V gene encodes CDR1 SGHNT and CDR2 YYREEE (reference sequence). J lost 1 base, V lost 4 bases, and 4 bases had no gene match. This CDR3 spans 14 amino acids. Sequenced: peripheral blood. The receptor was derived from a man aged 40-55 years with active or convalescent COVID-19. This chain uses TRBV5-4 with TRBJ2-7, with 8 bases matching TRBD1. The CDR3, as DNA: TGTGCCAGCAGCCCCCAGGGGGCTTCCTACGAGCAGTACTTC. Protein: CASSPQGASYEQYF. The whole variable domain, filled in from reference TRBV5-4 and TRBJ2-7, reads ETGVTQSPTHLIKTRGQQVTLRCSSQSGHNTVSWYQQALGQGPQFIFQYYREEENGRGNFPPRFSGLQFPNYSSELNVNALELDDSALYLCASSPQGASYEQYFGPGTRLTVT.